The TCR beta chain described here comes from a study of identical twins. Only healthy Caucasians were enrolled as donors. cDNA molecules carried unique molecular identifiers, and template switching added a universal primer site. One entry per CDR3 protein, called by TCRdb with MiXCR from the 5' RACE reads. Among 400,000 to 550,000 distinct CDR3 sequences listed, around an eighth were seen once. Losses at the gene ends were 4 bases for V and 6 bases for J; bases not matched to a gene: 6. The germline V gene has CDR1 SGDLS and CDR2 YYNGEE. The CDR3 is 15 amino acids. This same sample was also part of a study on yellow fever vaccine responses in identical twins.

The rearrangement joins TRBV9 to TRBJ2-1, with 11 positions matching TRBD2. The TCR was taken from a woman under 30 in good health. Input material: CD4+ T cells sorted from blood. The CDR3 DNA is TGTGCCAGCAGCAGCACTAGCGGGGGCTTCAATGAGCAGTTCTTC. Encoded protein: CASSSTSGGFNEQFF.